The clone carrying this T cell receptor (beta chain) showed up many times. The SP2 primer and nested alpha and beta constant region primers amplified ligated cDNA in four rounds. MiXCR, run by TCRdb on the UMI-ligation and nested PCR reads, gives a single entry per CDR3 protein. The table records over 11,000 distinct CDR3 sequences, under 6.5% of them present only once. These data originate in a study of naive and memory T cell subsets. CDR3 length: 15 residues. V shed 5 bases and J 4 bases; nucleotides not matched to a gene: 7. CDR1 and CDR2 from the germline V gene are LNHDA and SQIVND (reference sequence). Described treatment: skin biopsy from PPD injection site in Mantoux-positive individual. TCR cDNA received a 3' ligated oligonucleotide that carried a UMI.

The V gene is TRBV19, the J gene TRBJ2-1; 8 bases map to TRBD2. Here the sequenced sample was skin, taken from a tuberculin skin test site. The sequence was collected from an adult in good health. CDR3: CASSPRLAGYNEQFF. CDR3 in DNA: TGTGCCAGTAGTCCACGCCTAGCGGGTTACAATGAGCAGTTCTTC.